This note documents a single TCR beta chain sequence. Germline CDR1 and CDR2: SGDLS and YYNGEE. Trimming pared 0 bases from V and 0 bases from J, leaving 9 bases between. CDR3 length equals 16 residues. These data are taken from a study of blood T cell repertoires in COVID-19. The wider study: The analysed material was cDNA or gDNA that came from T cells, B-cell-depleted T cells, or PBMCs.

As originally analysed: Cell counts per sample came from amplifying reference gene primers. Some clones are missing from TCRdb's copy, which holds only in-frame ones; the method was immunoSEQ multiplex PCR. V, J and clone size derive from that table, while D and trimming were established from the DNA sequence. The repertoire consists of over 45,000 clones, with approximately 83% occurring once and the leading ten covering around 50%. This clonotype was obtained from a man aged 65 to 79 with acute or convalescent COVID-19. The sequenced sample was peripheral blood. The V and J genes are TRBV9 and TRBJ2-2; tentative D call: TRBD1 (6 bases). In nucleotides, the CDR3 is TGTGCCAGCAGCGTAGATGGGGGCGCGAACACCGGGGAGCTGTTTTTT. It yields the protein CASSVDGGANTGELFF.